The present T cell receptor beta chain was sequenced within a study of cytomegalovirus exposure and HLA in healthy donors. Whole-study findings and limits: Common viral pathogens seemed, in a later analysis, to connect with several of the most significant clusters. The availability of immune exposure information extended only to CMV serostatus.

The PCR made use of 60 Vbeta and 13 Jbeta primers. Using immunoSEQ multiplex PCR, the repertoire was profiled, and TCRdb retains in-frame clones only, with some absent. The repertoire holds some 130,000 clones, around 79% seen once, with 6.5% to 7% in the top ten. A remark on this clone: Its specificity is unknown.

The CDR3 extends over 14 amino acids. Germline V gene sequence: CDR1 SNHLY, CDR2 FYNNEI. V lost 9 bases and J lost 6; bases outside the gene matches: 10. The V gene is TRBV2, the J gene TRBJ1-2; 10 bases match TRBD1. The receptor comes from a man aged 35-49 years in good health and CMV-seropositive. The material sequenced was PBMCs. The CDR3 protein is CARTGTGERNGYTF. The CDR3 coding sequence is TGTGCCAGAACCGGGACAGGGGAACGGAATGGCTACACCTTC.